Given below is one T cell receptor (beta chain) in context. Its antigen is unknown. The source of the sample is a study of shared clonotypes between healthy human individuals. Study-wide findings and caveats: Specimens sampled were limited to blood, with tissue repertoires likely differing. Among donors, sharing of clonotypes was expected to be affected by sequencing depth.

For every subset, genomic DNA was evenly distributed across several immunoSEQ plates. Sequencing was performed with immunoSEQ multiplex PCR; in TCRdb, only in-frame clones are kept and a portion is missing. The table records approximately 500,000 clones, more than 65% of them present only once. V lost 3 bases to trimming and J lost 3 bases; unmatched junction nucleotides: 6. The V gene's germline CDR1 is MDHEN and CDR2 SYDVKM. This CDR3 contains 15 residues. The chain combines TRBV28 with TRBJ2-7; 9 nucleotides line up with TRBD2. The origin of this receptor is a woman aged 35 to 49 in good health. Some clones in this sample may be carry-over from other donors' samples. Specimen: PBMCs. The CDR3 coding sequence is TGTGCCAGCAGTTTCCGCGGGAGGGTAGTCTACGAGCAGTACTTC. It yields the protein CASSFRGRVVYEQYF.